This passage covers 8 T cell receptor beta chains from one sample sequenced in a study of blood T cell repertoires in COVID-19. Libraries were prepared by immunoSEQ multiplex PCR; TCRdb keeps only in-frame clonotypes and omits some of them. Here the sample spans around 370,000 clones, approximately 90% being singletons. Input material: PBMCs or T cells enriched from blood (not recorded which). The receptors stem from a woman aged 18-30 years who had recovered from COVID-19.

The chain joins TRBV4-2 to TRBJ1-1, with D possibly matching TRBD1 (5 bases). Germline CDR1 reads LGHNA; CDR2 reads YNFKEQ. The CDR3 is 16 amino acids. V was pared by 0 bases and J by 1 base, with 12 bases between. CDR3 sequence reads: CASSQEGRQPNTEAFF. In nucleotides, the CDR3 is TGTGCCAGCAGCCAAGAGGGGCGACAACCGAACACTGAAGCTTTCTTT.

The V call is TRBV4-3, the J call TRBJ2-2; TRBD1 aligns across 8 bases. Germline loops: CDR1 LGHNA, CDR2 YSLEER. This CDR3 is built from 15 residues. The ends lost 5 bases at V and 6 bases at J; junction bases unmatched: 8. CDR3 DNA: TGCGCCAGCAGCACGCAGGACAGGGCAGCCGGGGAGCTGTTTTTT. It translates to CASSTQDRAAGELFF.

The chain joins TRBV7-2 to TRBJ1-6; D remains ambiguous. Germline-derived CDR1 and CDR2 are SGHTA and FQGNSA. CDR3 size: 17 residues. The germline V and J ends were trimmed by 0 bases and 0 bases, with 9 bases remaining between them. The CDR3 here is CASSLARQSSYNSPLHF. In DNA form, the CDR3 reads TGTGCCAGCAGCTTAGCCAGGCAAAGCTCCTATAATTCACCCCTCCACTTT. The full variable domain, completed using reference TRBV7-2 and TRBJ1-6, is GAGVSQSPSNKVTEKGKDVELRCDPISGHTALYWYRQSLGQGLEFLIYFQGNSAPDKSGLPSDRFSAERTGGSVSTLTIQRTQQEDSAVYLCASSLARQSSYNSPLHFGNGTRLTVT.

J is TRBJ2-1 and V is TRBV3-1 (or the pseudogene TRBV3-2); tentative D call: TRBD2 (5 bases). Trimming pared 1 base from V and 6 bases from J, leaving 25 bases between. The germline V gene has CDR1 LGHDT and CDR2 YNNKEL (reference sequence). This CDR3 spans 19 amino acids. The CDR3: CASSQVSLMRALAFNEQFF. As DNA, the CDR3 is TGTGCCAGCAGCCAAGTATCATTGATGAGGGCCCTCGCGTTCAATGAGCAGTTCTTC.

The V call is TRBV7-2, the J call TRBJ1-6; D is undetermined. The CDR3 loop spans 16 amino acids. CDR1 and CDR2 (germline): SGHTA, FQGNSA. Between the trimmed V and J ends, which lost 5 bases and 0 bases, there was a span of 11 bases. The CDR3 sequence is CASSPGAGSYNSPLHF. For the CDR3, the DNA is TGTGCCAGCAGCCCCGGAGCCGGCTCCTATAATTCACCCCTCCACTTT. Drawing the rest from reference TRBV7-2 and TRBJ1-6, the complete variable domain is GAGVSQSPSNKVTEKGKDVELRCDPISGHTALYWYRQSLGQGLEFLIYFQGNSAPDKSGLPSDRFSAERTGGSVSTLTIQRTQQEDSAVYLCASSPGAGSYNSPLHFGNGTRLTVT.

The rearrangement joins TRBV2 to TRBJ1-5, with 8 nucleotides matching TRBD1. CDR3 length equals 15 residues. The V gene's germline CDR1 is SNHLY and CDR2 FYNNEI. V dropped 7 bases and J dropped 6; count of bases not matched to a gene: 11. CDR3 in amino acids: CASTPTGATGQPQHF. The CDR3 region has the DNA TGTGCCAGCACTCCGACAGGGGCCACGGGTCAGCCCCAGCATTTT.

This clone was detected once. The CDR3 region has the DNA TGTGCCAGCAGCCCTAGGGACAGGGAGGGCACCGGGGAGCTGTTTTTT. Translation gives CASSPRDREGTGELFF. The gene calls are TRBV7-9 and TRBJ2-2, with 9 bases that match TRBD1. The germline V gene has CDR1 SEHNR and CDR2 FQNEAQ (reference sequence). After removal of 5 bases from V and 4 bases from J, the junction contained 8 bases not matched to a gene. The CDR3 totals 16 residues.

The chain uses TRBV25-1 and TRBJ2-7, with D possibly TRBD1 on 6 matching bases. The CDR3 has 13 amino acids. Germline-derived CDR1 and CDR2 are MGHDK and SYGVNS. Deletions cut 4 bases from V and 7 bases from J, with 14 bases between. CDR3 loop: CASSGAGTLEQYF. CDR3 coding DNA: TGTGCCAGCAGTGGCGCCGGGACACTTGAGCAGTACTTC.